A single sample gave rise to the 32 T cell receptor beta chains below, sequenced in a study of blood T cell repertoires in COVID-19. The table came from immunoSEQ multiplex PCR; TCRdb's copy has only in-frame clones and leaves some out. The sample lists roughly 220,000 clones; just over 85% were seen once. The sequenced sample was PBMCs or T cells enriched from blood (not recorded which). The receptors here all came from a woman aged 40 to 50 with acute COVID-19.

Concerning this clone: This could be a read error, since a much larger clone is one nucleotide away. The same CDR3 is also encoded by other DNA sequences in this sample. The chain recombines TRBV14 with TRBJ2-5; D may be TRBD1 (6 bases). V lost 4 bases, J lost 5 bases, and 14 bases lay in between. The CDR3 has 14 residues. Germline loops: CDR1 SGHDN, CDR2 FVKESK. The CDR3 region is CASSRNRAQETQYF. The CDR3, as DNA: TGTGCCAGCAGCCGAAACAGGGCCCAGGAGACCCAGTACTTC.

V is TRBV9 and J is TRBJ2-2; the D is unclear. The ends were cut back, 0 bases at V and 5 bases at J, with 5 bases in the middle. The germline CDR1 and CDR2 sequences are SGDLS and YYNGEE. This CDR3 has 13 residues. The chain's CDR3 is CASSVAPTGELFF. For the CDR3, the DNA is TGTGCCAGCAGCGTAGCTCCGACCGGGGAGCTGTTTTTT.

The chain's CDR3 is CSAYRGFEGYTF. In DNA, the CDR3 is TGCAGCGCATACAGGGGGTTTGAAGGCTACACCTTC. The chain joins TRBV29-1 to TRBJ1-2, with TRBD1 matching over 8 bases. The CDR3 totals 12 residues. The germline gives CDR1 SQVTM, CDR2 ANQGSEA. J was trimmed by 8 bases and V by 7 bases; bases with no gene match: 9.

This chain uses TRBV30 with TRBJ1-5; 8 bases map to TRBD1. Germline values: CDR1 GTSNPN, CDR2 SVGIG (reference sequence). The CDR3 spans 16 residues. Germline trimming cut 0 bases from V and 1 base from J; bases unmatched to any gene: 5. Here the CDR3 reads CAWSVQGVPSNQPQHF. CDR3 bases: TGTGCCTGGAGTGTACAGGGGGTGCCAAGCAATCAGCCCCAGCATTTT.

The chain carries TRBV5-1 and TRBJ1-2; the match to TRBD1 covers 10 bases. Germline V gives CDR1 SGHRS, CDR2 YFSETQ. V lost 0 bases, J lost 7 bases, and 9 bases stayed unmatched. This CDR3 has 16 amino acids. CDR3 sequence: CASSLARMGQGSGYTF. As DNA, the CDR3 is TGCGCCAGCAGCTTGGCCCGTATGGGACAGGGGTCTGGCTACACCTTC.

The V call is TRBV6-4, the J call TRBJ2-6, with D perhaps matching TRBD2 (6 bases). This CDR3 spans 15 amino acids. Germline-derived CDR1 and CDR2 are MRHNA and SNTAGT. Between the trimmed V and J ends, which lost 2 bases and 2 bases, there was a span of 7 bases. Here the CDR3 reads CASSDAGTGANVLTF. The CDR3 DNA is TGTGCCAGCAGTGACGCGGGAACTGGGGCCAACGTCCTGACTTTC.

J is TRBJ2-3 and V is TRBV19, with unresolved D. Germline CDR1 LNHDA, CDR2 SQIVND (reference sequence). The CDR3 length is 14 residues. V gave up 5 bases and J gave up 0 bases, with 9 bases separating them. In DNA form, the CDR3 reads TGTGCCAGTAGTCGGCGACACAGCACAGATACGCAGTATTTT. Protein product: CASSRRHSTDTQYF.

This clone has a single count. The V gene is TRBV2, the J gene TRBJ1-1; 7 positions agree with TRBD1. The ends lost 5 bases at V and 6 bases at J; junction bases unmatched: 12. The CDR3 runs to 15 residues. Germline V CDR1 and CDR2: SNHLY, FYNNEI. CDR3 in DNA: TGTGCCAGCAGTCCGGTACAGGGGAGGTGGGCTGAAGCTTTCTTT. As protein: CASSPVQGRWAEAFF. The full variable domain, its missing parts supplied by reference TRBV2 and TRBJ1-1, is EPEVTQTPSHQVTQMGQEVILRCVPISNHLYFYWYRQILGQKVEFLVSFYNNEISEKSEIFDDQFSVERPDGSNFTLKIRSTKLEDSAMYFCASSPVQGRWAEAFFGQGTRLTVV.

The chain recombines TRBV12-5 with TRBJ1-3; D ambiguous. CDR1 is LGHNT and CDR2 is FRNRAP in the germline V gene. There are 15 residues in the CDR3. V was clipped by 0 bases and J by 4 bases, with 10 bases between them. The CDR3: CASGLVGSFGNTIYF. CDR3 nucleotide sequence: TGTGCTAGTGGTTTGGTTGGCAGTTTCGGAAACACCATATATTTT.

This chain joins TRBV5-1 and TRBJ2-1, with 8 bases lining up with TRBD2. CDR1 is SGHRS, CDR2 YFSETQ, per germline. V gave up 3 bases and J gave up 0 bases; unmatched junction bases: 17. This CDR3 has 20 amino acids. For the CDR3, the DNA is TGCGCCAGCAGCTCGACAAGTCTAGCGGGCACTCCGAGCTCCTACAATGAGCAGTTCTTC. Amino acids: CASSSTSLAGTPSSYNEQFF.

DNA for the CDR3: TGTGCCAGCAGCTTGGCCTCAGGGGGCAGGGAGACCCAGTACTTC. Amino acids: CASSLASGGRETQYF. The gene calls are TRBV5-4 and TRBJ2-5, with 8 bases lining up with TRBD1. This CDR3 contains 15 residues. J gave up 5 bases and V 0 bases, and 6 bases lay outside the gene matches. CDR1 is SGHNT, CDR2 YYREEE, per germline (reference sequence).

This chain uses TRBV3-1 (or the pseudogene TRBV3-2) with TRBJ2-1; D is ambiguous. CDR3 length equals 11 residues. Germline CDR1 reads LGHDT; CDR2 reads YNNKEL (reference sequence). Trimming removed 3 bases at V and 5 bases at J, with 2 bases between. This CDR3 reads CASSHNNEQFF. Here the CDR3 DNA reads TGTGCCAGCAGCCACAACAATGAGCAGTTCTTC.

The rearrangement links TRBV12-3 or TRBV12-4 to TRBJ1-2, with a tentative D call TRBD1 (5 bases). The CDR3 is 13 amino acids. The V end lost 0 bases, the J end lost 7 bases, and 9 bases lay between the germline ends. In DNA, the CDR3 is TGTGCCAGCAGTTTAGCCGTCGGGGGTGGCTACACCTTC. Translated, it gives CASSLAVGGGYTF.

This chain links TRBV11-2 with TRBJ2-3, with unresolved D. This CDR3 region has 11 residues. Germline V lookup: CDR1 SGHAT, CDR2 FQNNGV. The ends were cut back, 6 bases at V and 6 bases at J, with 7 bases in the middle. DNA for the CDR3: TGTGCCAGCAGTGACTGGGATACGCAGTATTTT. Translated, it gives CASSDWDTQYF.

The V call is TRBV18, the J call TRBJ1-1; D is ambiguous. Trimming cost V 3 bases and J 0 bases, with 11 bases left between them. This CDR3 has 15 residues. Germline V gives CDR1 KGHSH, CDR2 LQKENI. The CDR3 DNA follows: TGTGCCAGCTCACCGAACGGGAATATGAACACTGAAGCTTTCTTT. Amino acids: CASSPNGNMNTEAFF. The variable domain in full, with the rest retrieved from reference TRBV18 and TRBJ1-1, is NAGVMQNPRHLVRRRGQEARLRCSPMKGHSHVYWYRQLPEEGLKFMVYLQKENIIDESGMPKERFSAEFPKEGPSILRIQQVVRGDSAAYFCASSPNGNMNTEAFFGQGTRLTVV.

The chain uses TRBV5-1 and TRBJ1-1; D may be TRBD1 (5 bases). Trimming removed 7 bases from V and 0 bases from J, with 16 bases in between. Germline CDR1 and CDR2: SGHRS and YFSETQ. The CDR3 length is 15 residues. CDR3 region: CASASGGMLNTEAFF. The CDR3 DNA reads TGCGCCAGCGCCAGTGGGGGGATGTTGAACACTGAAGCTTTCTTT.

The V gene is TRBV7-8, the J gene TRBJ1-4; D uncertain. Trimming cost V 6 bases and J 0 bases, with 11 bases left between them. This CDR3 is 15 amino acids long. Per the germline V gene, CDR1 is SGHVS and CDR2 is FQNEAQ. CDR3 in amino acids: CASSQEAATNEKLFF. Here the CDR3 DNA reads TGTGCCAGCAGTCAGGAGGCTGCAACTAATGAAAAACTGTTTTTT.

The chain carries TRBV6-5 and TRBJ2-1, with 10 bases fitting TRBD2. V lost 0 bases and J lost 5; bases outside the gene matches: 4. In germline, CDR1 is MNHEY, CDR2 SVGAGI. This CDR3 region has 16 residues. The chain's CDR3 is CASSYSSGGDHNEQFF. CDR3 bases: TGTGCCAGCAGTTACTCGAGCGGGGGGGACCACAATGAGCAGTTCTTC.

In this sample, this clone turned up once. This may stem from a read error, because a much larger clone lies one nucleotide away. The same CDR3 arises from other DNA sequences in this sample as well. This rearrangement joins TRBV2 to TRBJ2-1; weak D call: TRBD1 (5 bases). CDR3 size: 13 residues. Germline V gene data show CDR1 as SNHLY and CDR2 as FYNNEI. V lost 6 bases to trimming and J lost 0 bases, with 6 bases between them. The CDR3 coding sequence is TGTGCCAGCAGGACAGTCTCCTACAATGAGCAGTTCTTC. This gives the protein CASRTVSYNEQFF.

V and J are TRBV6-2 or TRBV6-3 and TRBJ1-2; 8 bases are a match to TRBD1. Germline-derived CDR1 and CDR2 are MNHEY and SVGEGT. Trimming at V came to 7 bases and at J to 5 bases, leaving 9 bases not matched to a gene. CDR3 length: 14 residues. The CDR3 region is CASTPGTGAYGYTF. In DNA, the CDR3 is TGTGCCAGCACCCCCGGGACAGGAGCTTATGGCTACACCTTC.

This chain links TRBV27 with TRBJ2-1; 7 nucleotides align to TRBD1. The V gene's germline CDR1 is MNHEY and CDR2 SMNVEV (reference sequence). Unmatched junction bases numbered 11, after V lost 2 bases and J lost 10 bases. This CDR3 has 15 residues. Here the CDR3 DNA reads TGTGCCAGCAGTTTAGCCACCCAGGGGGTTGGAGAGCAGTTCTTC. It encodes CASSLATQGVGEQFF.

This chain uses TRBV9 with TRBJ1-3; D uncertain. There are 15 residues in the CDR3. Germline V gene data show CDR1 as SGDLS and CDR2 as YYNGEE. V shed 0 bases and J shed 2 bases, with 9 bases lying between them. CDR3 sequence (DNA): TGTGCCAGCAGCGTAGGTGCGCTTACTGGAAACACCATATATTTT. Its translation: CASSVGALTGNTIYF.

CDR3: CASSRQGEAFF. The CDR3 nucleotides are TGTGCCAGCAGCAGACAGGGTGAAGCTTTCTTT. This rearrangement joins TRBV6-2 or TRBV6-3 to TRBJ1-1, with 7 bases lining up with TRBD1. CDR3 length equals 11 residues. The germline V gene has CDR1 MNHEY and CDR2 SVGEGT. V was clipped by 6 bases and J by 7 bases; unmatched bases: 2.

The CDR3 DNA follows: TGTGCCAGCAGCCCCACCAGGGCTGGAAACACCATATATTTT. It codes for CASSPTRAGNTIYF. The chain joins TRBV11-2 to TRBJ1-3; maybe TRBD1 (5 bases). The CDR3 extends over 14 amino acids. CDR1 SGHAT and CDR2 FQNNGV come from the germline V gene. Deletions cut 5 bases from V and 2 bases from J, with 10 bases between.

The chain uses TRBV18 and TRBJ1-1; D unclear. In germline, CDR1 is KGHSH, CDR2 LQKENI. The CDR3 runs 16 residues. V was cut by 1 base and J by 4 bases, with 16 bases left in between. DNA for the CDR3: TGTGCCAGCTCACCACGATCGGTCCAAGGCGGCACTGAAGCTTTCTTT. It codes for CASSPRSVQGGTEAFF. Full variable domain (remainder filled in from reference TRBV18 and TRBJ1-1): NAGVMQNPRHLVRRRGQEARLRCSPMKGHSHVYWYRQLPEEGLKFMVYLQKENIIDESGMPKERFSAEFPKEGPSILRIQQVVRGDSAAYFCASSPRSVQGGTEAFFGQGTRLTVV.

DNA for the CDR3: TGCGCCAGCAGCTTGGCCTCGGGCAATCAGCCCCAGCATTTT. Its protein is CASSLASGNQPQHF. The gene calls are TRBV5-1 and TRBJ1-5; no definite D call. Deletions cut 0 bases from V and 2 bases from J, with 6 bases between. Germline V gene sequence: CDR1 SGHRS, CDR2 YFSETQ. The CDR3 has 14 amino acids.

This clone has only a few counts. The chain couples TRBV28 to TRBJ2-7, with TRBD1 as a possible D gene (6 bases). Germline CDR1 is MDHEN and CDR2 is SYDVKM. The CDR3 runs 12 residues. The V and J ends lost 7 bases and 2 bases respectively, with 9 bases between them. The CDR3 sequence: CASTTGPYEQYF. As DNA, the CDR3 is TGTGCCAGCACTACAGGGCCCTACGAGCAGTACTTC.

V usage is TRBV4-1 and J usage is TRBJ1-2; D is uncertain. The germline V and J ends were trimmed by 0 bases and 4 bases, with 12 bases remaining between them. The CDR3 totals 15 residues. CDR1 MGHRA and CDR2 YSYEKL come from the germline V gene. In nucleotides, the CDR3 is TGCGCCAGCAGCCAAGAACTTCTCCGGGGCTATGGCTACACCTTC. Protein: CASSQELLRGYGYTF.

CDR3 sequence reads: CASSYKSGLWTYEQYF. CDR3 DNA sequence: TGTGCCAGCAGTTACAAATCGGGACTATGGACCTACGAGCAGTACTTC. The chain uses TRBV6-5 and TRBJ2-7, with 7 bases matching TRBD2. The CDR3 loop spans 16 amino acids. Germline lookup yields CDR1 MNHEY and CDR2 SVGAGI. With V trimmed by 2 bases and J by 2 bases, 9 bases remained unmatched.

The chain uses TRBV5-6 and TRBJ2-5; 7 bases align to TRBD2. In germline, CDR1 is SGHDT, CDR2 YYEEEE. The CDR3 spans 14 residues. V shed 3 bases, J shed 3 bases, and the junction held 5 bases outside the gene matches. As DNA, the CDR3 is TGTGCCAGCAGCTCGCGGGGGAGGAAAGAGACCCAGTACTTC. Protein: CASSSRGRKETQYF.

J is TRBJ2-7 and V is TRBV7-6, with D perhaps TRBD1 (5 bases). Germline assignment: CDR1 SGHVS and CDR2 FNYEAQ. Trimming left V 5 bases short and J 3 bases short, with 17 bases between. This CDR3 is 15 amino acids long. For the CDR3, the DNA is TGTGCCAGCAGCCCCTTTCAGGGTCTTAGCTACGAGCAGTACTTC. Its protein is CASSPFQGLSYEQYF.

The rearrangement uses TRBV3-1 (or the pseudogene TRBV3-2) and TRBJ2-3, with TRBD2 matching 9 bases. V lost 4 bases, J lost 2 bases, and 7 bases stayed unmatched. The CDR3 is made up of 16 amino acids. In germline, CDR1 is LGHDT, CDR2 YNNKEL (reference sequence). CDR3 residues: CASSLSSGVVTDTQYF. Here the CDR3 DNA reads TGTGCCAGCAGCCTGTCTAGCGGGGTAGTCACAGATACGCAGTATTTT.